The present entry profiles one T cell receptor beta chain with its context. Its antigen is currently unknown. PCR employed 60 Vbeta and 13 Jbeta primers. Profiled with immunoSEQ multiplex PCR; TCRdb holds only in-frame clones, not every one. The data hold 190,000 or so clones, with about 83% observed a single time. J was trimmed by 4 bases and V by 4 bases; bases with no gene match: 5. This CDR3 is 14 amino acids long. The germline gives CDR1 GTSNPN, CDR2 SVGIG (reference sequence). This sample was taken from a study of cytomegalovirus exposure and HLA in healthy donors. At the level of the study: Findings of an earlier analysis included 90 million to 120 million unique TCR beta sequences from some 190 million T cells.

There were likely unrecorded immune exposures, though donors were nominally healthy when sampled. The study, taken as a whole, reports: A later analysis, which compared TCR beta chains of equal frequency, found the HLA-associated ones more clonally expanded. Productive status was seen about 87% or about 30% of the time for most TCR beta V segments in an earlier analysis.

Sequenced: PBMCs. This sequence was found in a woman between 50 and 59 years old in good health and CMV-seropositive. This chain connects TRBV30 to TRBJ1-1; 11 bases are a match to TRBD1. The CDR3 sequence: CAWTEGTGGTEAFF. CDR3 coding DNA: TGTGCCTGGACGGAGGGGACAGGGGGCACTGAAGCTTTCTTT. Looking up the rest from reference TRBV30 and TRBJ1-1 gives the full variable domain: SQTIHQWPATLVQPVGSPLSLECTVEGTSNPNLYWYRQAAGRGLQLLFYSVGIGQISSEVPQNLSASRPQDRQFILSSKKLLLSDSGFYLCAWTEGTGGTEAFFGQGTRLTVV.